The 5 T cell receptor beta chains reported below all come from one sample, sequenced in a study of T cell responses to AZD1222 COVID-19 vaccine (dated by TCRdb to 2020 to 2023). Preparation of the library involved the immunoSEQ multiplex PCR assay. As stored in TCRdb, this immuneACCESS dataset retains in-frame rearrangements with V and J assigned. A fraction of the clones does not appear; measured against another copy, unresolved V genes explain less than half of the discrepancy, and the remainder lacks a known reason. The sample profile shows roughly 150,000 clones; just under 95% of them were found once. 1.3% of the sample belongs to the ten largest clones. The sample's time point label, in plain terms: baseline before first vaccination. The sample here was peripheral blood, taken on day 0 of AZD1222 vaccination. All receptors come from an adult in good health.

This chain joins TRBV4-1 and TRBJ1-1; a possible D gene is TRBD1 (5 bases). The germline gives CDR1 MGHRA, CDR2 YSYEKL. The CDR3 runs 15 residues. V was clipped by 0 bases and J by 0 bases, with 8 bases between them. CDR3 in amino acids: CASSQDQGVNTEAFF. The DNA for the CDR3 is TGCGCCAGCAGCCAAGATCAGGGAGTGAACACTGAAGCTTTCTTT.

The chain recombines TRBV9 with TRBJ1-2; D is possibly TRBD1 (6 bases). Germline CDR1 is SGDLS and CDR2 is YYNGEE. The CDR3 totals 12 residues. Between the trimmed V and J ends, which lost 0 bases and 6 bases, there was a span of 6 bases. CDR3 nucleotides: TGTGCCAGCAGCGTAGACAGGGATGGCTACACCTTC. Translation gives CASSVDRDGYTF.

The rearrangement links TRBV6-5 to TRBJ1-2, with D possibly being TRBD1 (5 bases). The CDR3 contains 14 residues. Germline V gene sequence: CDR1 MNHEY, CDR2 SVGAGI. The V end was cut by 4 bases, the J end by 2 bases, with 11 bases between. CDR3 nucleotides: TGTGCCAGCAGTTCCGACAGAGACAACTATGGCTACACCTTC. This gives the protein CASSSDRDNYGYTF.

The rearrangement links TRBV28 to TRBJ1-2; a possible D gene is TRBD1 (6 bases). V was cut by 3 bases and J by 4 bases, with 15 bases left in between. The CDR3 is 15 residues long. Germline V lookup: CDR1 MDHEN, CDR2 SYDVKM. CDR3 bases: TGTGCCAGCAGTTTTACGGTCGGCAGGGGCTATGGCTACACCTTC. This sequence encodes CASSFTVGRGYGYTF.

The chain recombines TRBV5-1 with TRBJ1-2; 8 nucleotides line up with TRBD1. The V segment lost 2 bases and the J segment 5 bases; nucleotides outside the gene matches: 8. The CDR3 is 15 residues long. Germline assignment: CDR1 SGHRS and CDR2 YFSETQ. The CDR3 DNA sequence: TGCGCCAGCAGCTTAGGACAGGGATTATTTTATGGCTACACCTTC. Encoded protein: CASSLGQGLFYGYTF. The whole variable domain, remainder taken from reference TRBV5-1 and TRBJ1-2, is KAGVTQTPRYLIKTRGQQVTLSCSPISGHRSVSWYQQTPGQGLQFLFEYFSETQRNKGNFPGRFSGRQFSNSRSEMNVSTLELGDSALYLCASSLGQGLFYGYTFGSGTRLTVV.